This T cell receptor (beta chain) was profiled in a study of shared clonotypes between healthy human individuals. The method was immunoSEQ multiplex PCR; TCRdb's version includes in-frame clones alone and lacks a portion of them. This sample yields around 550,000 clones, of which 85% to 95% are seen a single time; approximately 0.11% belongs to the top ten. In the naive CD8 group, cells lacked CD45RO and were positively selected for CCR7, so terminally differentiated effector memory CD45RA+ cells were left out. V was pared by 2 bases and J by 3 bases, with 13 bases between. CDR1 and CDR2 from the germline V gene are SGHVS and FQNEAQ. CDR3 length: 15 residues.

The sequencing input was naive CD8+ T cells sorted from blood. The TCR sequence derives from a woman aged 30 to 39 in good health. The J gene is TRBJ1-1, the V gene TRBV7-8, with D possibly TRBD1 on 6 matching bases. In DNA, the CDR3 is TGTGCCAGCAGCTTAAGGTTGCAGGGGTACACTGAAGCTTTCTTT. Its translation: CASSLRLQGYTEAFF.